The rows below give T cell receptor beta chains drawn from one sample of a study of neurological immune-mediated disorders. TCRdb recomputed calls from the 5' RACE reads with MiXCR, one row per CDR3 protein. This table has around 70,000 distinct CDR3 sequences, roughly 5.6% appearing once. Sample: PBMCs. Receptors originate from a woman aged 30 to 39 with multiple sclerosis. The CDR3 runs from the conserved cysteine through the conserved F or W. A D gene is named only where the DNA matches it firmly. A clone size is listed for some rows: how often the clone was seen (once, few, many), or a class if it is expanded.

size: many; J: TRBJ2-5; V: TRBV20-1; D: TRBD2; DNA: TGCAGTGCCCCTAGCGGGGGGTGGCAAGAGACCCAGTACTTC; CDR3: CSAPSGGWQETQYF
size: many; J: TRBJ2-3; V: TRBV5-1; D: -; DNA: TGCGCCAGCAGAAGCGCGGGGGCTGGAGATACGCAGTATTTT; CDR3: CASRSAGAGDTQYF
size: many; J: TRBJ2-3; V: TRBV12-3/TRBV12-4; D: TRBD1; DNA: TGTGCCAGCGGGACGGACAGGGGATACGGTACGCAGTATTTT; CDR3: CASGTDRGYGTQYF
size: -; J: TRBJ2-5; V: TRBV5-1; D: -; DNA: TGCGCCAGCAGCTTGAGTTCGTCCGCTTCGGCCCAGTACTTC; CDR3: CASSLSSSASAQYF
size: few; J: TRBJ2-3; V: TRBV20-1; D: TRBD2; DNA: TGCAGTGCCCTAGGACGGGGGGGGCGACTTAACACAGATACGCAGTATTTT; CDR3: CSALGRGGRLNTDTQYF
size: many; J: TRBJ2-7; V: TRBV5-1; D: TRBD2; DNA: TGCGCCAGCAGCTTGGATAGCGGGGGGGCCTACGAGCAGTACTTC; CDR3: CASSLDSGGAYEQYF
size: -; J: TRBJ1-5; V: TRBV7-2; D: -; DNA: TGTGCCAGCAGCTTAGGGGGAAGTTATAGCAATCAGCCCCAGAATTTT; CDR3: CASSLGGSYSNQPQNF
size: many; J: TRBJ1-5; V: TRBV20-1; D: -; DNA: TGCAGTGCTGGGAGGGCCAATCAGCCCCAGAATTTT; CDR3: CSAGRANQPQNF
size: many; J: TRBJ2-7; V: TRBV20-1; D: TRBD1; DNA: TGCAGTGCTAGAGGGACAGGGCCCTACGAGCAGTACTTC; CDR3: CSARGTGPYEQYF
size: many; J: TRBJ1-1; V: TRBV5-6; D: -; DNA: TGTGCCAGCAGGGTGAAGGGACACACTGAAGCTTTCTTT; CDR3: CASRVKGHTEAFF
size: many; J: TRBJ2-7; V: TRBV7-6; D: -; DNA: TGTGCCAGCAGCTCCACACGCGGCTACGAGCAGTACTTC; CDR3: CASSSTRGYEQYF
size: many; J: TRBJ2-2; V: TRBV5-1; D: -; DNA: TGCGCCAGCAGCTTGACAGGCGTTGAGTCCGGGGAGCTGTTTTTT; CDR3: CASSLTGVESGELFF
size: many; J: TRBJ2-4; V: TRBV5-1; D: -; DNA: TGCGCCAGCAGCTTGTCAATGGACAGCAAAAACATTCAGTACTTC; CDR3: CASSLSMDSKNIQYF
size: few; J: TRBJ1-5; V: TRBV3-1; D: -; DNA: TGTGCCAGCAGCCAAACAGGGTACGGTCAGCCCCAGAATTTT; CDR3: CASSQTGYGQPQNF
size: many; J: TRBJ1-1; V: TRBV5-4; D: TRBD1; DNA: TGTGCCAGCAGTCCTTCAGGGGGGTGGAACACTGAAGCTTTCTTT; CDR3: CASSPSGGWNTEAFF
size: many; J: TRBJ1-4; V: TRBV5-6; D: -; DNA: TGTGCCAGCAGCCTGAGGGACGGACTCCCGTTTGTTCCAGTTGCAACTAATGAAAAACTGTTTTTT; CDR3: CASSLRDGLPFVPVATNEKLFF
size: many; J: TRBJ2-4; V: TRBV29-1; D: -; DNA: TGCAGCGTTATCGGGAACTGGGGAAACATTCAGTACTTC; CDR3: CSVIGNWGNIQYF
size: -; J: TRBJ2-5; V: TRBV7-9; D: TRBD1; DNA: TGTGCCAGCAGCCAAATCCGGACAGGGAGTAGGGAGACCCAGTACTTC; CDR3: CASSQIRTGSRETQYF
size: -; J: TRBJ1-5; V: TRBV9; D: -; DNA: TGTGCCAGTGCCCCTGATAGCAATCAGCCCCAGAATTTT; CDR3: CASAPDSNQPQNF
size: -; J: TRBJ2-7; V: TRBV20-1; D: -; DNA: TGCAGTGCTAAGGCAGGAAACTACGAGCAGTACTTC; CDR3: CSAKAGNYEQYF
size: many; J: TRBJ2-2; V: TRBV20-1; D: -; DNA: TGCAGTGCTAGAGTATCGGCTAGCTCCACCGGGGAGCTGTTTTTT; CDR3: CSARVSASSTGELFF
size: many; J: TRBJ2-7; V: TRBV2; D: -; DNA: TGTGCCAGCAGGATGACAGGCGACGAGCAGTACTTC; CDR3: CASRMTGDEQYF
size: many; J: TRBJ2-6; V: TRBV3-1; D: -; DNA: TGTGCCAGCAGCCTGGCCGCATCTGGGGCCAACGTCCTGACTTTC; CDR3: CASSLAASGANVLTF
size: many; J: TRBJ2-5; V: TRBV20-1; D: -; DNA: TGCAGTGCTAGGGGGACTGACGGGTACCAAGAGACCCAGTACTTC; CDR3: CSARGTDGYQETQYF
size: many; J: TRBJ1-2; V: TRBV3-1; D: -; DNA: TGTGCCAGCAGCCAAGATTTAGGACACCTTGGCTACACCTTC; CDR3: CASSQDLGHLGYTF
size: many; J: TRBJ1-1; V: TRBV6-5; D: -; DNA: TGTGCCAGCAGGGGTACTGAAGCTTTCTTT; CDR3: CASRGTEAFF
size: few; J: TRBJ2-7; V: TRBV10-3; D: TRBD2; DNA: TGTGCCATTGGACTAGCGGGAGTATCCTACGAGCAGTACTTC; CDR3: CAIGLAGVSYEQYF
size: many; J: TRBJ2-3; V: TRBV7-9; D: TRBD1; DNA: TGTGCCGGGCTGACAGGGGTAAGCACAGATACGCAGTATTTT; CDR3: CAGLTGVSTDTQYF
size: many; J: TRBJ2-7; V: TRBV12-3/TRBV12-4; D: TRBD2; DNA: TGTGCCAGCAGTTTTCTGCGGGGGGGCGGCTACGAGCAGTACTTC; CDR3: CASSFLRGGGYEQYF
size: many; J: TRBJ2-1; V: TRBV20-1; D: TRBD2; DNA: TGCAGTGCTGGGACTAGCGGGGGCCCCTACAATGAGCAGTTCTTC; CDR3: CSAGTSGGPYNEQFF
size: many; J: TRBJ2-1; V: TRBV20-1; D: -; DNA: TGCAGTGCTCCTTACCCTACCAATGAGCAGTTCTTC; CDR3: CSAPYPTNEQFF
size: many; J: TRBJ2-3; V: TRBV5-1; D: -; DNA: TGCGCCAGCAGCCCGGGGTCGGGGCAAGATACGCAGTATTTT; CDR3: CASSPGSGQDTQYF
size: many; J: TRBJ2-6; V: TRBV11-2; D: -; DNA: TGTGCCAGCAGCTTATTGACTCGGCCATTCTCTGGGGCCAACGTCCTGACTTTC; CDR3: CASSLLTRPFSGANVLTF
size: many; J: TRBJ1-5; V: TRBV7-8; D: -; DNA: TGTGCCAGCAGACTCGGCAGTAGCAATCAGCCCCAGCATTTT; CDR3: CASRLGSSNQPQHF
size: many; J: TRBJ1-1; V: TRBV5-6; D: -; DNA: TGTGCCAGCAGCTTTATTTCGGGTTGGATCAGGGCCTCCCGGACTGAAGCTTTCTTT; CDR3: CASSFISGWIRASRTEAFF
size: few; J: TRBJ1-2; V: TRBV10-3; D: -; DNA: TGTGCCATCAGTGAGTTGTCAGCGGCTAACGGCTACACCTTC; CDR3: CAISELSAANGYTF
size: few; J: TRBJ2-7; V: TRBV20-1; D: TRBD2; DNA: TGCAGTGCTAGAGAAATAGCGGGGCTACTCTACGAGCAGTACTTC; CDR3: CSAREIAGLLYEQYF
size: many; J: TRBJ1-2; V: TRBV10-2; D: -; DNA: TGCGCCAGCAGTGTCCTTGAGTCGGAGATAGCACCGAATCCTGATGATGGCTACACCTTC; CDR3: CASSVLESEIAPNPDDGYTF
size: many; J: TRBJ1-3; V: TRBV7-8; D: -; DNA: TGTGCCAGCGCTCGGCGGGGAAAAAACACCATATATTTT; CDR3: CASARRGKNTIYF
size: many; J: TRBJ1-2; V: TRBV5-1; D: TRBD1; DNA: TGCGCCAGCAGCTTTACAGGGGATGGCTACACCTTC; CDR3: CASSFTGDGYTF
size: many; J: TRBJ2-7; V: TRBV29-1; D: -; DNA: TGCAGCGTTGAAGGCCGGGGGCACTACGAGCAGTACTTC; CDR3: CSVEGRGHYEQYF
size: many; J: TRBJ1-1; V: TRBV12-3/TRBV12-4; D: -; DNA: TGTGCCAGCAGTCCCGGATCAATTCAGGGGTACACTGAAGCTTTCTTT; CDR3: CASSPGSIQGYTEAFF
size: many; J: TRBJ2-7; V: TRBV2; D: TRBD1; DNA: TGTGCCAGCAGTGAACAAGGGGGCAACGGCGAGCAGTACTTC; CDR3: CASSEQGGNGEQYF
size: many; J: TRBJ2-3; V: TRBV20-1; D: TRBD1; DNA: TGCAGTGCAGCCCGGCTGCAGGGGGCAGATACGCAGTATTTT; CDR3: CSAARLQGADTQYF
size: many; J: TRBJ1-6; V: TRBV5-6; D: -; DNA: TGTGCCAGCAGCCCCCGCCGGGCAGGAGGCTCCTATAATTCACCCCTCCACTTT; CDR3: CASSPRRAGGSYNSPLHF
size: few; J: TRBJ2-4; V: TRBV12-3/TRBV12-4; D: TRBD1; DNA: TGTGCCAGCAGTTGGGGACAGGATATCTCCCAGTACTTC; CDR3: CASSWGQDISQYF
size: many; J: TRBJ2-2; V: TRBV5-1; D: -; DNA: TGCGCCAGCAGCTTGAAGGGGGGCGGCACCGGGGAGCTGTTTTTT; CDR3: CASSLKGGGTGELFF
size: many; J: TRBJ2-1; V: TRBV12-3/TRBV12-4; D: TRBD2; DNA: TGTGCCAGCAGTTCCCTCTATGGCGGGGGGGCTACTAAGTTCTTC; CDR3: CASSSLYGGGATKFF
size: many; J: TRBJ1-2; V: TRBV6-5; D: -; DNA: TGTGCCAGCAGTCGCCCCGGGGATTCAGGCGATGGCTACACCTTC; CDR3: CASSRPGDSGDGYTF
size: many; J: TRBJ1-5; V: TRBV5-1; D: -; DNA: TGCGCCAGCAGCTTAGAAAGATATGGCAATCAGCCCCAGCATTTT; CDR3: CASSLERYGNQPQHF
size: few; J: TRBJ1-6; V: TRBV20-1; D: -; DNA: TGCAGTGCTAGAGATCTCTACAGGGCCGGTTCACCCCTCAACTTT; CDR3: CSARDLYRAGSPLNF
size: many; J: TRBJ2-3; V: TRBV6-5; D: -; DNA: TGTGCCAGCAGTAACAGGGATTATACGCAGTATTTT; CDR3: CASSNRDYTQYF
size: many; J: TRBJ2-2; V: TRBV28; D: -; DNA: TGTGCCAGCAGTTGGTCCGGGACAACGAACACCGGGGAGCTGTTTTTT; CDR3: CASSWSGTTNTGELFF
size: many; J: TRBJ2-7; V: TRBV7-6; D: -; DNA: TGTGCCAGCAGCCGGAATAGAATCTCCTACGAGCAGTACTTC; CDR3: CASSRNRISYEQYF
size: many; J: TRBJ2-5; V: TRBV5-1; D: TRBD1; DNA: TGCGCCAGCAGCGAAATTCACAGGGGGCTCGGGGAGACCCAGTACTTC; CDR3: CASSEIHRGLGETQYF
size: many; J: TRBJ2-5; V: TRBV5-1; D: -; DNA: TGCGCCAGCAGCTTGGGTACTAGGGAGACCCAGTACTTC; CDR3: CASSLGTRETQYF
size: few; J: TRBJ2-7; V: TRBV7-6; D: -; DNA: TGTGCCAGCAGCTTACAGGCTTACGAGCAGTACTTC; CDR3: CASSLQAYEQYF
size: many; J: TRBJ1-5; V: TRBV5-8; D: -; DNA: TGTGCCAGCAGCTTGGCGGCAGCCGAGTCCCACAATCAGCCCCAGCATTTT; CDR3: CASSLAAAESHNQPQHF
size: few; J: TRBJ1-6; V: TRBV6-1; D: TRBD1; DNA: TGTGCCAGCAGTGGGGGGCAGGGGGCTTCCTATAATTCACCCCTCAACTTT; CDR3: CASSGGQGASYNSPLNF